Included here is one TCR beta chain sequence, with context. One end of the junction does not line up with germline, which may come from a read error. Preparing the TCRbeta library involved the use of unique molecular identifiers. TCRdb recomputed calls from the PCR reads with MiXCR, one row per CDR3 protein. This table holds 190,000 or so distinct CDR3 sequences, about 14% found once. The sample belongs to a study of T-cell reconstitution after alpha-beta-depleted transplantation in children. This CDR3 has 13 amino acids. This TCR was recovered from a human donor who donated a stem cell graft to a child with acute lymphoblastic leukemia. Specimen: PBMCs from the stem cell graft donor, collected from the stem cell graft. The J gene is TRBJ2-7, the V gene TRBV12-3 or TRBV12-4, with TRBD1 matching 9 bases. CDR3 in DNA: TGTGCCAGCTCCCGGGACAGGGACTACGCGCAGTACTTC. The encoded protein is CASSRDRDYAQYF.